A selection of T cell receptor beta chains follows, all from one sample in a study of cytomegalovirus exposure and HLA in healthy donors. Method: immunoSEQ multiplex PCR; TCRdb's copy keeps in-frame clones and lacks some. The table has 85,000 to 110,000 clones, roughly 80% seen once. Sequences were obtained from PBMCs. These receptors originate from a middle-aged man in good health and CMV-seropositive. Each CDR3 is given with its conserved first and last residue. D genes are given only for firm matches. Some rows mark clone size as missing; the rest say once, few, many or name a class of expanded clone.

NA,TRBV11-2,TRBJ2-3,TRBD1,TGTGCCAGCAGCTTAGATGGGACAGGGGATACGCAGTATTTT,CASSLDGTGDTQYF
NA,TRBV27,TRBJ1-4,NA,TGTGCCAGCAGAGACAGGAATAATGAAAAACTGTTTTTT,CASRDRNNEKLFF
once,TRBV7-9,TRBJ1-1,TRBD1,TGTGCCAGCAGCTTAAAGCTAGGTATCTCAGGGGGGACTGAAGCTTTCTTT,CASSLKLGISGGTEAFF
NA,TRBV7-8,TRBJ1-5,TRBD1,TGTGCCAGCAGCTCGGGACAGCGCGGAAATCAGCCCCAGCATTTT,CASSSGQRGNQPQHF
once,TRBV7-8,TRBJ2-1,NA,TGTGCCAGCAGCAAACAAGGTCCGACATCGGAAGAAGAGTTCTTC,CASSKQGPTSEEEFF
NA,TRBV30,TRBJ2-7,TRBD1,TGTGCCTGGAGGGGCCCGGGACAGGGTGGATTCGCCGAGCAGTACTTC,CAWRGPGQGGFAEQYF
NA,TRBV25-1,TRBJ1-2,TRBD1,TGTGCCAGCAGTGACCCGGGACAGGGGGGCTATAGCTACACCTTC,CASSDPGQGGYSYTF
NA,TRBV27,TRBJ2-7,NA,TGTGCCAGCAGTTTTTCTGTCAGCGCCCACTCCTACGAGCAGTACTTC,CASSFSVSAHSYEQYF
NA,TRBV7-2,TRBJ2-2,NA,TGTGCCAGCAGCTTAGCCGGGACTGCCACCGGGGAGCTGTTTTTT,CASSLAGTATGELFF
NA,TRBV2,TRBJ2-7,NA,TGTGCCAGCAATTTTCAGGGTGGATCCTACGAGCAGTACTTC,CASNFQGGSYEQYF
few,TRBV9,TRBJ2-7,NA,TGTGCCAGCAACGCCGGGGACTCCTACGAGCAGTACTTC,CASNAGDSYEQYF
NA,TRBV18,TRBJ2-7,TRBD1,TGTGCCAGCTCACCACCGACAGGGGGGAACTACGAGCAGTACTTC,CASSPPTGGNYEQYF
NA,TRBV27,TRBJ2-3,NA,TGTGCCAGCAAGGGCGGGATGGAAGATACGCAGTATTTT,CASKGGMEDTQYF
few,TRBV5-1,TRBJ2-2,NA,TGCGCCAGCGAAAGGGGCACGAACACCGGGGAGCTGTTTTTT,CASERGTNTGELFF
NA,TRBV27,TRBJ2-7,NA,TGTGCCAGCAGGCCCCTAGTGGGACTCCGGGCTTTTCGCGAGCAGTACTTC,CASRPLVGLRAFREQYF
NA,TRBV6-6,TRBJ2-7,NA,TGTGCCAGCAGCCAGCCAACTAAGGACTACGAGCAGTACTTC,CASSQPTKDYEQYF
NA,TRBV27,TRBJ2-1,NA,TGTGCCAGCAGTTTAAACCAGGGCAACAATGAGCAGTTCTTC,CASSLNQGNNEQFF
once,TRBV18,TRBJ2-2,NA,TGTGCCAGCTCTAGTTTGGCACAGCAGAACACCGGGGAGCTGTTTTTT,CASSSLAQQNTGELFF
NA,TRBV28,TRBJ1-1,NA,TGTGCCAGCAGTTTTGAGCGGGGCTCTATGAACACTGAAGCTTTCTTT,CASSFERGSMNTEAFF
once,TRBV27,TRBJ2-2,NA,TGTGCCAGCAGTTTAAGGTCGGGGGACCTTAACACCGGGGAGCTGTTTTTT,CASSLRSGDLNTGELFF
NA,TRBV9,TRBJ2-5,TRBD2,TGTGCCAGCAGCCCCCGTGGAGCGGGAGTGGAAGAGCAGTACTTC,CASSPRGAGVEEQYF
NA,TRBV5-1,TRBJ2-2,NA,TGCGCCAGCACCACGGGGGATCACACCGGGGAGCTGTTTTTT,CASTTGDHTGELFF
NA,TRBV7-3,TRBJ2-1,TRBD1,TGTGCCAGCGGACCGGGACAGAGCTACAATGAGCAGTTCTTC,CASGPGQSYNEQFF
NA,TRBV29-1,TRBJ1-4,TRBD1,TGCAGCGCCGCCGGGACAGGGGGATGGAGCGCTGAAAAACTGTTTTTT,CSAAGTGGWSAEKLFF
few,TRBV11-3,TRBJ2-2,TRBD1,TGTGCCAGCAGCTCGGCGACAGGGAGGAACACCGGGGAGCTGTTTTTT,CASSSATGRNTGELFF
NA,TRBV5-1,TRBJ2-4,TRBD2,TGCGCCAGCAGCTTAGGCGGGAGAACCAAAAACATTCAGTACTTC,CASSLGGRTKNIQYF
NA,TRBV7-9,TRBJ2-2,NA,TGTTCCAGCAGCTTAGTTTTTCAGATGAACACCGGGGAGCTGTTTTTT,CSSSLVFQMNTGELFF
NA,TRBV30,TRBJ1-5,TRBD1,TGTGCCTCCGGGACAGGGGGCGCGTTTAGAGGCAATCAGCCCCAGCATTTT,CASGTGGAFRGNQPQHF
NA,TRBV6-4,TRBJ2-1,TRBD2,TGTGCCAGCAGTGAGCTAGGCGGGAGAGGACCCAATGAGCAGTTCTTC,CASSELGGRGPNEQFF
few,TRBV4-2,TRBJ2-7,TRBD2,TGTGCCAGCAGCCAGGAGGGAGCGGGAGCTTCCTACGAGCAGTACTTC,CASSQEGAGASYEQYF